The subject of this entry is one TCR beta chain. The same CDR3 can be traced to other DNA sequences in this sample. The CDR3 consists of 15 residues. CDR1 is KGHDR and CDR2 is SFDVKD in the germline V gene. The V and J ends lost 3 bases and 1 base respectively, with 11 bases between them. This record comes from a study of blood T cell repertoires in COVID-19. In the study overall: Spain, Italy and the United States supplied samples that represented acute and convalescent COVID-19. From T cells, B-cell-depleted T cells, or PBMCs came the material, which was cDNA or gDNA.

Adults between roughly 18 and 95 years of age took part from fewer than 30 US areas. Categorization into cohorts depended on clinical history that participants reported. The table came from immunoSEQ multiplex PCR; TCRdb's copy has only in-frame clones and leaves some out. The table includes 200,000 to 250,000 clones, about four fifths detected once. The TCR was taken from a woman aged 50 to 60 who had been exposed to COVID-19. The sample was PBMCs or T cells enriched from blood (not recorded which). The genes are TRBV24-1 and TRBJ1-1, with a possible D match to TRBD1 (5 bases). CDR3 sequence reads: CATSDGGVGNTEAFF. The CDR3 nucleotides read TGTGCCACCAGTGATGGAGGGGTTGGGAACACTGAAGCTTTCTTT.